This T cell receptor (beta chain) originates from a study of beta chain features in type 1 diabetes. Points from the study as a whole: Shorter TCRB CDR3s, moderately but significantly so, marked every one of the four CD4+ subsets in Type 1 diabetes patients.

The study reverse transcribed the entire isolated RNA, so it sequenced expressed TCRB transcripts. Assay: immunoSEQ multiplex PCR; the TCRdb copy retains only in-frame clones and omits some. The data show some 700,000 clones, around 15% seen once. Trimming shortened V by 6 bases and J by 5 bases, and 13 bases separated the two germline ends. From germline, CDR1 is SNHLY and CDR2 FYNNEI. The CDR3 is 13 residues long. One heparinised draw of blood, averaging roughly 110 mL, came from each donor. A remark on this clone: The antigen is undetermined.

Specimen: naive CD4+ T cells from blood. V is TRBV2 and J is TRBJ1-1, with D uncertain. This sequence was found in a man aged 18 to 30 with type 1 diabetes. In DNA form, the CDR3 reads TGTGCCAGCAGCCAGAGGCCCGGGACTGAAGCTTTCTTT. It codes for CASSQRPGTEAFF.